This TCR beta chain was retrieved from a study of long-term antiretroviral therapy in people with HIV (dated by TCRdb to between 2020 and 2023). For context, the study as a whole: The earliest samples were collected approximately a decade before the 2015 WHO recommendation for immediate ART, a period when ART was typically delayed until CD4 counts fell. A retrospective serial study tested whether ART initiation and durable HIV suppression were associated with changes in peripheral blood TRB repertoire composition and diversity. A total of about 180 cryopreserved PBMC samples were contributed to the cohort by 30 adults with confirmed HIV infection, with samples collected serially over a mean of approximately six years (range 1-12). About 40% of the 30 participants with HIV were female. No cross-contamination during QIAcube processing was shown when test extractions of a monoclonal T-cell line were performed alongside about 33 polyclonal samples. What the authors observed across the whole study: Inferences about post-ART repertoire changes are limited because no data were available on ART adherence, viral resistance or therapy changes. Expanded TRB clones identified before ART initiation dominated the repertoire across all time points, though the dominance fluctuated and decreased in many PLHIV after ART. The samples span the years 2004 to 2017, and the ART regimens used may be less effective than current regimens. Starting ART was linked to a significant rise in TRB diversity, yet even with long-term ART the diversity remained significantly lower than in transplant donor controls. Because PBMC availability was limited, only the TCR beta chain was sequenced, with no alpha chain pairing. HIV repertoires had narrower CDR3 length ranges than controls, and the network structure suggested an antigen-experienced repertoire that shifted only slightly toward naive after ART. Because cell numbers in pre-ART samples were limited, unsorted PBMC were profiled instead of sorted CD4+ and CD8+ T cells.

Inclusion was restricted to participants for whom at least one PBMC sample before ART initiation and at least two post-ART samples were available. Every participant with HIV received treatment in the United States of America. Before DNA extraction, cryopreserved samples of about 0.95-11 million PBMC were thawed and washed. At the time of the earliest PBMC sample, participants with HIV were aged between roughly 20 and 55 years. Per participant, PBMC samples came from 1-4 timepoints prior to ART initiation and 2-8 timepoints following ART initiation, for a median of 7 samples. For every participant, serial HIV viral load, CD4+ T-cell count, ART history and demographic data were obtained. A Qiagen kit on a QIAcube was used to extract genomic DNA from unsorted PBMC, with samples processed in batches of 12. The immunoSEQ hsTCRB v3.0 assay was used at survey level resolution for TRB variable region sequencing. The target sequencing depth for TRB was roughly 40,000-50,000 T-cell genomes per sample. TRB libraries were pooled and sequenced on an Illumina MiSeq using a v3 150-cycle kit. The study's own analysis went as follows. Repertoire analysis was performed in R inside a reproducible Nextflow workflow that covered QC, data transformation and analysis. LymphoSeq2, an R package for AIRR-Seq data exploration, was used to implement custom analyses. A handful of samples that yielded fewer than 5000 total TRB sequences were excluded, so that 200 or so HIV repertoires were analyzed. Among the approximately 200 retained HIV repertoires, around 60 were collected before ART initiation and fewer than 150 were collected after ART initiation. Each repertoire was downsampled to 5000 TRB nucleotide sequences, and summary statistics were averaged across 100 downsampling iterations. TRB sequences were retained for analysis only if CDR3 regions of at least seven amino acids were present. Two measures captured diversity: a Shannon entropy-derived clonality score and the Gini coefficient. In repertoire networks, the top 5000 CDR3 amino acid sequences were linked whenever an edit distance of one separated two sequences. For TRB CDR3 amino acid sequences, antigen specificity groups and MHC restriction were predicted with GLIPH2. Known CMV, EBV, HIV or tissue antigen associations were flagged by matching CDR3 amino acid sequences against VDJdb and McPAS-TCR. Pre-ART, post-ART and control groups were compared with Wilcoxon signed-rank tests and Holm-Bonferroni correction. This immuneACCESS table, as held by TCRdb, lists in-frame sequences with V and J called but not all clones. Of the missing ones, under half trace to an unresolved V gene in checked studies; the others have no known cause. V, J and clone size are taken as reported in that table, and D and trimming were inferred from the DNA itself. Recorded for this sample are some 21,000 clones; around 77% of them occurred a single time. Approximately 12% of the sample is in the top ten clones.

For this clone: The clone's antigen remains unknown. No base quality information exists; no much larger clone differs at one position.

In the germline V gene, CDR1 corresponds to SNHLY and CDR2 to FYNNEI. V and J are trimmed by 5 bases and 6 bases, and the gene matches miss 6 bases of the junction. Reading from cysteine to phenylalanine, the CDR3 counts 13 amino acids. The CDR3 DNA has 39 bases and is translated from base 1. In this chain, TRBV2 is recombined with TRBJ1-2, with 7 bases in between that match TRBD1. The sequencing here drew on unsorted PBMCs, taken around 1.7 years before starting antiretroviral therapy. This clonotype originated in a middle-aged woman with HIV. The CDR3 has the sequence CASSPTGTDGYTF. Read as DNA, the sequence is TGTGCCAGCAGTCCGACAGGGACGGATGGCTACACCTTC.